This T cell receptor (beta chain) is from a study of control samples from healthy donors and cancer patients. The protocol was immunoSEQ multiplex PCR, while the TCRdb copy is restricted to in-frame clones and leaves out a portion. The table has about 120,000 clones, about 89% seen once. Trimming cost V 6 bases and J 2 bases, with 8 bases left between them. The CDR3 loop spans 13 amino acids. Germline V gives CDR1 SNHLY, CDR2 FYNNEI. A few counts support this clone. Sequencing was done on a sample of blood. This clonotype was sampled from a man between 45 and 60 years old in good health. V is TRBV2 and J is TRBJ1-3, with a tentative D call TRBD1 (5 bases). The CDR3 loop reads CASSPTAGNTIYF. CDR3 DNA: TGTGCCAGCAGCCCGACAGCTGGAAACACCATATATTTT.